This passage covers 20 T cell receptor beta chains from one sample sequenced in a study of blood T cell repertoires in COVID-19. Sequenced by immunoSEQ multiplex PCR; TCRdb stores in-frame clones only, minus some. The table shows roughly 260,000 clones, with 70% to 90% occurring only once. The material sequenced was PBMCs or T cells enriched from blood (not recorded which). The receptors come from a woman aged 45-65 years who had recovered from COVID-19.

Notes on this clone: The same CDR3 can be traced to other DNA sequences in this sample. This chain joins TRBV12-3 or TRBV12-4 and TRBJ2-2, with D hard to call. CDR3 length: 12 residues. V was trimmed by 6 bases and J by 1 base, leaving 3 bases between them. Here the CDR3 DNA reads TGTGCCAGCAGCCAGAACACCGGGGAGCTGTTTTTT. Its protein product is CASSQNTGELFF.

This chain connects TRBV6-5 to TRBJ1-6; possibly TRBD1 for D (5 bases). CDR1 is MNHEY and CDR2 is SVGAGI in the germline V gene. V lost 11 bases and J 4 bases, leaving 15 bases between the germline ends. The CDR3 is made up of 14 amino acids. The CDR3 DNA reads TGTGCCGGGGGGGACGGAATATATAATTCACCCCTCCACTTT. Encoded protein: CAGGDGIYNSPLHF.

The chain employs TRBV11-2 and TRBJ2-4; D gene uncertain. CDR3 size: 15 residues. Trimming removed 2 bases from V and 0 bases from J, with 8 bases in between. The V gene's germline CDR1 is SGHAT and CDR2 FQNNGV. DNA of the CDR3: TGTGCCAGCAGCTTATCTGGCCAAGCCAAAAACATTCAGTACTTC. Amino acid sequence: CASSLSGQAKNIQYF.

This chain links TRBV28 with TRBJ2-7; 8 bases match TRBD1. The CDR3 loop spans 16 amino acids. V shed 4 bases and J 4 bases; nucleotides not matched to a gene: 12. Per germline, CDR1 MDHEN and CDR2 SYDVKM. The DNA of the CDR3 is TGTGCCAGCAGTTCCCGATTCCGGGACAGGCTATACGAGCAGTACTTC. The encoded protein is CASSSRFRDRLYEQYF.

The rearrangement joins TRBV5-1 to TRBJ1-1; 7 positions agree with TRBD1. CDR1 and CDR2 (germline): SGHRS, YFSETQ. With V trimmed by 0 bases and J by 0 bases, 5 bases remained unmatched. This CDR3 comprises 16 residues. CDR3 in amino acids: CASSLGGQGVNTEAFF. The CDR3 region has the DNA TGCGCCAGCAGCTTGGGTGGGCAGGGGGTGAACACTGAAGCTTTCTTT.

This clone was observed a few times. The chain uses TRBV19 and TRBJ2-3, with 12 bases lining up with TRBD2. Germline V gene lookup returns CDR1 LNHDA and CDR2 SQIVND (reference sequence). The junction had 5 bases not matched to a gene; V was cut back by 6 bases and J by 4 bases. The CDR3 consists of 15 residues. The CDR3 nucleotides read TGTGCCAGTAGGCTGACTAGCGGGAGACCAGATACGCAGTATTTT. It encodes CASRLTSGRPDTQYF.

This clone has a single count. J is TRBJ2-1 and V is TRBV28; TRBD2 aligns across 7 bases. From germline, CDR1 is MDHEN and CDR2 SYDVKM. The length of the CDR3 is 16 residues. V was pared by 6 bases and J by 4 bases, with 12 bases of the junction left unmatched. CDR3 residues: CASRTGWEGFYNEQFF. DNA of the CDR3: TGTGCCAGCAGGACTGGGTGGGAGGGGTTTTACAATGAGCAGTTCTTC.

The gene calls are TRBV5-1 and TRBJ1-2; D is uncertain. CDR1 and CDR2 (germline): SGHRS, YFSETQ. V was cut by 2 bases and J by 8 bases, with 16 bases left in between. The CDR3 spans 14 residues. The CDR3: CASSFKSGNGGYTF. The DNA of the CDR3 is TGCGCCAGCAGCTTTAAGTCGGGGAATGGCGGCTACACCTTC.

The chain employs TRBV28 and TRBJ1-2, with 7 bases identical to TRBD1. V dropped 5 bases and J dropped 2; count of bases not matched to a gene: 11. Germline-derived CDR1 and CDR2 are MDHEN and SYDVKM. The CDR3 is 16 amino acids. Here the CDR3 reads CASSTTGSGPNYGYTF. CDR3 DNA sequence: TGTGCCAGCAGTACGACAGGGTCTGGCCCAAACTATGGCTACACCTTC.

V and J are TRBV19 and TRBJ1-5; possible D gene TRBD1, 5 bases. The V gene lost 7 bases and the J gene lost 4 bases, with 23 bases spanning the gap. Germline V CDR1 and CDR2: LNHDA, SQIVND (reference sequence). The CDR3 runs 17 residues. CDR3 sequence: CASIGGMTPSRNQPQHF. The CDR3 DNA sequence: TGTGCCAGTATCGGGGGTATGACACCCTCCCGAAATCAGCCCCAGCATTTT.

This chain uses TRBV19 with TRBJ1-3; D unresolved. Germline loops: CDR1 LNHDA, CDR2 SQIVND (reference sequence). This CDR3 is built from 14 residues. V gave up 6 bases and J gave up 1 base, with 10 bases separating them. CDR3 sequence: CASRRLTSGNTIYF. CDR3 bases: TGTGCCAGTAGGAGGTTAACTTCTGGAAACACCATATATTTT.

The chain recombines TRBV5-1 with TRBJ1-5; TRBD1 might be the D (5 bases). The germline V and J ends were trimmed by 1 base and 2 bases, with 7 bases remaining between them. This CDR3 is 14 amino acids long. Germline CDR1 and CDR2: SGHRS and YFSETQ. As DNA, the CDR3 is TGCGCCAGCAGCTTGCAAGGGGGCAATCAGCCCCAGCATTTT. This gives the protein CASSLQGGNQPQHF.

There are a few counts of this clone. V and J are TRBV10-3 and TRBJ1-6; no clear D gene. The CDR3 loop spans 12 amino acids. In germline, CDR1 is ENHRY, CDR2 SYGVKD. Between the trimmed V and J ends, which lost 4 bases and 9 bases, there was a span of 7 bases. The DNA for the CDR3 is TGTGCCATCAGTGTTCCGGGTTCACCCCTCCACTTT. It translates to CAISVPGSPLHF.

V gene TRBV28 combines with J gene TRBJ1-2, with D perhaps TRBD1 (6 bases). CDR1 and CDR2 from the germline V gene are MDHEN and SYDVKM. This CDR3 is built from 16 residues. V was trimmed by 4 bases and J by 0 bases, leaving 15 bases between them. CDR3 residues: CASSSAPTGANYGYTF. The CDR3 DNA is TGTGCCAGCAGTTCCGCCCCGACAGGAGCTAACTATGGCTACACCTTC.

CDR3 protein: CASSQGRWDNEQFF. As DNA, the CDR3 is TGTGCCAGCAGCCAAGGCAGGTGGGACAATGAGCAGTTCTTC. The chain employs TRBV7-9 and TRBJ2-1; D is unresolved. CDR1 and CDR2 (germline): SEHNR, FQNEAQ (reference sequence). Trimming shortened V by 5 bases and J by 5 bases, and 13 bases separated the two germline ends. The CDR3 runs 14 residues.

As concerns this clone: Other nucleotide sequences from this sample produce the same CDR3. V is TRBV15 and J is TRBJ1-3; D call uncertain. Trimming took 0 bases from V and 0 from J, leaving 6 bases between them. The CDR3 has 15 residues. The germline V gene has CDR1 LNHNV and CDR2 YYDKDF (reference sequence). CDR3 loop: CATSRDRSSGNTIYF. The DNA of the CDR3 is TGTGCCACCAGCAGAGACAGGTCCTCTGGAAACACCATATATTTT.

The gene calls are TRBV5-1 and TRBJ1-1, with a possible D match to TRBD1 (5 bases). CDR3 length: 16 residues. Germline loops: CDR1 SGHRS, CDR2 YFSETQ. The V end lost 0 bases, the J end lost 0 bases, and 12 bases lay between the germline ends. The CDR3 loop is CASSLALGGLNTEAFF. CDR3 coding DNA: TGCGCCAGCAGCTTGGCCTTGGGGGGTTTGAACACTGAAGCTTTCTTT.

The chain couples TRBV7-8 to TRBJ2-7, with TRBD2 matching over 8 bases. This CDR3 has 14 amino acids. Trimming took 3 bases from V and 2 from J; bases not matched to a gene: 3. Germline assignment: CDR1 SGHVS and CDR2 FQNEAQ. DNA of the CDR3: TGTGCCAGCAGCTTTAGCGGGGAGGCCTACGAGCAGTACTTC. The encoded protein is CASSFSGEAYEQYF. Supplemented by reference TRBV7-8 and TRBJ2-7, the full variable domain reads GAGVSQSPRYKVAKRGQDVALRCDPISGHVSLFWYQQALGQGPEFLTYFQNEAQLDKSGLPSDRFFAERPEGSVSTLKIQRTQQEDSAVYLCASSFSGEAYEQYFGPGTRLTVT.

The genes are TRBV5-1 and TRBJ2-2; D possibly corresponds to TRBD1 (6 bases). This CDR3 comprises 15 residues. V was pared by 0 bases and J by 1 base, with 7 bases between. Germline CDR1 and CDR2: SGHRS and YFSETQ. The CDR3 reads CASSLDRENTGELFF. CDR3 nucleotide sequence: TGCGCCAGCAGCTTGGACAGGGAGAACACCGGGGAGCTGTTTTTT.

This chain links TRBV5-6 with TRBJ2-5; weak D call: TRBD1 (7 bases). The germline V gene has CDR1 SGHDT and CDR2 YYEEEE. V shed 0 bases and J shed 3 bases, with 9 bases lying between them. CDR3 length: 14 residues. This CDR3 is CASSLARGEETQYF. CDR3 DNA sequence: TGTGCCAGCAGCTTGGCCAGGGGGGAAGAGACCCAGTACTTC.